This TCR beta chain appears in the sequencing data of a study of T cell repertoires in cytomegalovirus infection. Study-level points and caveats: Cumulative public TCR beta family frequency identified carriers of CMV plus the relevant HLA. CMV-specific HLA-C-restricted TCR beta clonotypes dominated the ex vivo response.

This clonotype has only a few counts. As yet, its antigen is unknown. Each CDR3 protein is one row after TCRdb ran MiXCR on the reads. This table holds under 800,000 distinct CDR3 sequences, approximately 24% found once. This CDR3 spans 15 amino acids. From germline, CDR1 is MDHEN and CDR2 SYDVKM. V lost 3 bases to trimming and J lost 0 bases, with 10 bases between them. The rearrangement joins TRBV28 to TRBJ2-3, with D perhaps TRBD2 (6 bases). The clonotype comes from a human donor in good health (CMV status not recorded). Some clones in this sample may be carry-over from other donors' samples. The sample was CD8+ T cells from PBMCs. This chain's CDR3 is CASSFIGGSTDTQYF. The CDR3 bases are TGTGCCAGCAGTTTTATAGGAGGGAGCACAGATACGCAGTATTTT.